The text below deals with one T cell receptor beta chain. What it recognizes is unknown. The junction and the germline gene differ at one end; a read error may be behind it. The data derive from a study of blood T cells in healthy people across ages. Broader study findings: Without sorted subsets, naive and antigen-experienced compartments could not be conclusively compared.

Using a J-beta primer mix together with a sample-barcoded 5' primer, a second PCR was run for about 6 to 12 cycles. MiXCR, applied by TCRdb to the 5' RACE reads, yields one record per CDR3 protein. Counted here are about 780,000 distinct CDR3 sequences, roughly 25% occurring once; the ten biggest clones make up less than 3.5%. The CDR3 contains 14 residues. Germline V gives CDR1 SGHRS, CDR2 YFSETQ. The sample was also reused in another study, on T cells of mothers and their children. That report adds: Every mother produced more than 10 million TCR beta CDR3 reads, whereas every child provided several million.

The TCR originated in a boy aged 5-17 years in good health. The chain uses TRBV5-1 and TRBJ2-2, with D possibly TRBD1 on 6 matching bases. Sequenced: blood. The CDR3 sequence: CASSLQGNTGELSF. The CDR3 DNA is TGCGCCAGCAGCTTACAGGGAAACACCGGGGAGCTGTCTTTT.